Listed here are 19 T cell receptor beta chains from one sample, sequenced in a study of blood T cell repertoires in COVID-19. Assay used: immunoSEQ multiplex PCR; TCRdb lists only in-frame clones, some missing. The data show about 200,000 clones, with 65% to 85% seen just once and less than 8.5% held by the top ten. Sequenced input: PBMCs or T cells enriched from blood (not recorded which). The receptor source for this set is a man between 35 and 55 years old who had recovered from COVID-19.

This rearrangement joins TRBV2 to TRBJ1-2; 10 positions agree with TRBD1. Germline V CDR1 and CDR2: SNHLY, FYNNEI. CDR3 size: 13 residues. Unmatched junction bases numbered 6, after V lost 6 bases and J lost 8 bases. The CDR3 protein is CASSSDRGGGYTF. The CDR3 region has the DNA TGTGCCAGCAGCTCGGACAGGGGGGGCGGCTACACCTTC.

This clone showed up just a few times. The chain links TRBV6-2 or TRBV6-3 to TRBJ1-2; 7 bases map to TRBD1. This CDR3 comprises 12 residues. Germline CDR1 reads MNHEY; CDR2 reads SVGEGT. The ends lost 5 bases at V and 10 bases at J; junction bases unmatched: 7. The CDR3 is CASSLIQGVYTF. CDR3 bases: TGTGCCAGCAGTCTAATCCAGGGGGTCTACACCTTC.

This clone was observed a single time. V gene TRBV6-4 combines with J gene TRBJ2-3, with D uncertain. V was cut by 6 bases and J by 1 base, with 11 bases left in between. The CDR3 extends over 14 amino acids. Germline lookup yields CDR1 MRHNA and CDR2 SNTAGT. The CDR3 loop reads CASRDSSGTDTQYF. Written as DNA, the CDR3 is TGTGCCAGCAGGGATAGCTCGGGCACAGATACGCAGTATTTT.

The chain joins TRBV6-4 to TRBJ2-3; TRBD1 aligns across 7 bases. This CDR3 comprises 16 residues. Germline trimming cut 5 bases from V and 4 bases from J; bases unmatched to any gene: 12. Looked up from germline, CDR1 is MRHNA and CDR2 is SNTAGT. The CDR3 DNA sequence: TGTGCCAGCAGTTATAACCGACAGGGTGTAGCAGATACGCAGTATTTT. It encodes CASSYNRQGVADTQYF.

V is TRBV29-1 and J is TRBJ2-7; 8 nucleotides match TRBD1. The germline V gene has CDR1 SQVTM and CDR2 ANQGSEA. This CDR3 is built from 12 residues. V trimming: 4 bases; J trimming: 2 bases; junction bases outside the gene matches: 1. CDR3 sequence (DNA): TGCAGCGTTGCAGGGGGCCCCTACGAGCAGTACTTC. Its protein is CSVAGGPYEQYF.

CDR3 sequence reads: CASSLLRGMNTEAFF. Written as DNA, the CDR3 is TGTGCCAGCAGCTTACTCAGGGGTATGAACACTGAAGCTTTCTTT. V is TRBV7-6 and J is TRBJ1-1, with a tentative D call TRBD1 (6 bases). V was trimmed by 2 bases and J by 0 bases, leaving 10 bases between them. The CDR3 is 15 amino acids. From germline, CDR1 is SGHVS and CDR2 FNYEAQ. Filled out from reference TRBV7-6 and TRBJ1-1, the complete variable domain reads GAGVSQSPRYKVTKRGQDVALRCDPISGHVSLYWYRQALGQGPEFLTYFNYEAQQDKSGLPNDRFSAERPEGSISTLTIQRTEQRDSAMYRCASSLLRGMNTEAFFGQGTRLTVV.

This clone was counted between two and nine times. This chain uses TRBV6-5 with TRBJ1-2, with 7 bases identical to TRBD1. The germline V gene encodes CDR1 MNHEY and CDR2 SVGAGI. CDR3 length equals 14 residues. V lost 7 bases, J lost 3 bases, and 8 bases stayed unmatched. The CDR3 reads CASTKQGTDYGYTF. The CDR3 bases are TGTGCCAGCACCAAACAGGGGACGGACTATGGCTACACCTTC.

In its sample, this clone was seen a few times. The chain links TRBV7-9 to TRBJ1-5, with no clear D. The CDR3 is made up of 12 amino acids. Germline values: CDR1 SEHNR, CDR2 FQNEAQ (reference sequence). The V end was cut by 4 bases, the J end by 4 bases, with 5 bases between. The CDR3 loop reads CASSYQNQPQHF. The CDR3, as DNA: TGTGCCAGCAGCTACCAGAATCAGCCCCAGCATTTT.

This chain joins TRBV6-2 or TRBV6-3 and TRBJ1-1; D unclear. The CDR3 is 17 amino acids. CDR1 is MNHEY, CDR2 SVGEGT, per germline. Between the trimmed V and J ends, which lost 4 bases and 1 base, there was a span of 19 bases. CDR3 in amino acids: CASSSGRPGLKNTEAFF. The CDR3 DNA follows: TGTGCCAGCAGTTCAGGACGGCCCGGACTCAAGAACACTGAAGCTTTCTTT.

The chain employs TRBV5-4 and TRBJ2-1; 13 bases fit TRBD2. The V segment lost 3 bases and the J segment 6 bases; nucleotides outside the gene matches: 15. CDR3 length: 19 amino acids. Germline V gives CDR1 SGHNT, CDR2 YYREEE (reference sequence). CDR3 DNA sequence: TGTGCCAGCAGCTCGGGACTAGCGGGGTGGGGGCGGAATGGCAATGAGCAGTTCTTC. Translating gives CASSSGLAGWGRNGNEQFF.

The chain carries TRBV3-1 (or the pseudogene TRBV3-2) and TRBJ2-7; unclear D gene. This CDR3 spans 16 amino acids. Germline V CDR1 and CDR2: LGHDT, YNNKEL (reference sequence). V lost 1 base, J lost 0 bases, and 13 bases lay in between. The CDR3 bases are TGTGCCAGCAGCCAAGTTCACAGTCACCACTCCTACGAGCAGTACTTC. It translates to CASSQVHSHHSYEQYF.

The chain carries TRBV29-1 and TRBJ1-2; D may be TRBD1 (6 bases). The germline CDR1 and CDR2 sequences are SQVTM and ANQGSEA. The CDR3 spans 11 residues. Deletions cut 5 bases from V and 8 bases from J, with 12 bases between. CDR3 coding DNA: TGCAGCGTTCTACAGGGTAGCGGCTACACCTTC. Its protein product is CSVLQGSGYTF. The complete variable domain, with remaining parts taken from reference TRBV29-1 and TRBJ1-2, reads SAVISQKPSRDICQRGTSLTIQCQVDSQVTMMFWYRQQPGQSLTLIATANQGSEATYESGFVIDKFPISRPNLTFSTLTVSNMSPEDSSIYLCSVLQGSGYTFGSGTRLTVV.

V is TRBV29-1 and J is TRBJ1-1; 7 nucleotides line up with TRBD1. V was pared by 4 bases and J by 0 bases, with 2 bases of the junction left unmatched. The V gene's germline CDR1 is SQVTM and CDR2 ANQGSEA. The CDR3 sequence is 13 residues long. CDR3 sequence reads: CSVVGQLNTEAFF. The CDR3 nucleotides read TGCAGCGTTGTGGGACAGCTGAACACTGAAGCTTTCTTT.

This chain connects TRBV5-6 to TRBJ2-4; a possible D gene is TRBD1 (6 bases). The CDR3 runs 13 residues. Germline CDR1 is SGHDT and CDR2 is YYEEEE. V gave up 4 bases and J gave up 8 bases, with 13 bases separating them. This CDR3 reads CASSGGRADIQYF. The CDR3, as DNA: TGTGCCAGCAGCGGGGGCAGGGCGGACATTCAGTACTTC.

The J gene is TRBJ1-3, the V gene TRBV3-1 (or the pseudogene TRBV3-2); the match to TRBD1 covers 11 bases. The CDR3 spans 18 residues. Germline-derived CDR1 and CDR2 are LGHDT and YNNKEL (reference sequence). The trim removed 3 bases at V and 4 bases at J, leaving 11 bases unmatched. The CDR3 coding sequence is TGTGCCAGCAGCCACGGCCATGGGACAGGGGGGTACGGAAACACCATATATTTT. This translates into CASSHGHGTGGYGNTIYF.

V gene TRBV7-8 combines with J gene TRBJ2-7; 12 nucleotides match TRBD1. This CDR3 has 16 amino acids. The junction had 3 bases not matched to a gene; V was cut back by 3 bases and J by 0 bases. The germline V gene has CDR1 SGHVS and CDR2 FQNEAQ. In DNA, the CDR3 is TGTGCCAGCAGCTTCCCGGGACAGGGGGCCTCCTACGAGCAGTACTTC. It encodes CASSFPGQGASYEQYF.

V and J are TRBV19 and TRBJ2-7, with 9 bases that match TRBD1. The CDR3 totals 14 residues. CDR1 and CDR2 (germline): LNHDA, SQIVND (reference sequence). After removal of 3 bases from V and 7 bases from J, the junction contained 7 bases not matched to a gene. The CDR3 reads CASSIVTGQGEQYF. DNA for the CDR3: TGTGCCAGTAGTATTGTGACGGGACAGGGTGAGCAGTACTTC.

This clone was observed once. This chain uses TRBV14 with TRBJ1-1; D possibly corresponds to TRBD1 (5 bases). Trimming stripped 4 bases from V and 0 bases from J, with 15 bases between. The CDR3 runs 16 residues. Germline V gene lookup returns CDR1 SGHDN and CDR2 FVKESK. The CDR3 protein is CASSPLEGLLNTEAFF. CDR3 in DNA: TGTGCCAGCAGCCCCCTTGAGGGACTTCTGAACACTGAAGCTTTCTTT.

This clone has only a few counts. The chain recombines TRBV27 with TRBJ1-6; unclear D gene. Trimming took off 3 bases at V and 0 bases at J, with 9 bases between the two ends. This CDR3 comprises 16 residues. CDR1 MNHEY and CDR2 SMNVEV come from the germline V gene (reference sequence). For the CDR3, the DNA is TGTGCCAGCAGTTTTACACAGAGCTCCTATAATTCACCCCTCCACTTT. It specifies CASSFTQSSYNSPLHF.